The present T cell receptor (beta chain) was sequenced within a study of T cells after yellow fever vaccination. General study points: Post-booster reappearance was seen for most primary-vaccination clones (around 97% CD4, about 88% CD8).

TCRdb reprocessed the 5' RACE reads with MiXCR, giving one entry per CDR3 protein. The sample has some 68,000 distinct CDR3 sequences; around 7% are singletons. A word on this clonotype: Antigen: not known.

The trim removed 3 bases at V and 7 bases at J, leaving 6 bases unmatched. This CDR3 spans 14 amino acids. Looked up from germline, CDR1 is SGHNT and CDR2 is YYREEE (reference sequence). The input for sequencing was CD8+ T cells sorted from PBMCs, taken roughly 46 days after the first yellow fever vaccination. This sequence joins TRBV5-4 and TRBJ2-4, with 8 bases matching TRBD1. The clonotype originates from a man aged 18 to 29 who received the YFV17D yellow fever vaccine. The CDR3 DNA follows: TGTGCCAGCAGCTCCCAGGGGGCTAGGAACATTCAGTACTTC. Translating gives CASSSQGARNIQYF.